What follows is one TCR beta chain and its context. Antigen: not known. This entry is derived from a study of cytomegalovirus exposure and HLA in healthy donors. Study-level results: The study flagged some 170 TCR beta chains as cytomegalovirus-associated. Presence/absence comparisons presumed near-even sequencing depth among donors.

The PCR ran on 60 Vbeta and 13 Jbeta primers. Libraries were prepared by immunoSEQ multiplex PCR; TCRdb keeps only in-frame clonotypes and omits some of them. This sample has approximately 150,000 clones; approximately 85% occur once, and the top ten carry approximately 12%. Per the germline V gene, CDR1 is ENHRY and CDR2 is SYGVKD. This CDR3 region has 12 residues. Trimming stripped 6 bases from V and 6 bases from J, with 12 bases between. This sequence joins TRBV10-3 and TRBJ2-7; tentatively, D is TRBD2 (6 bases). The source is a man aged 45-65 years in good health and CMV-seropositive. Sample: PBMCs. CDR3 DNA: TGTGCCATCAGAGGGGAGGAGATCGAGCAGTACTTC. It specifies CAIRGEEIEQYF.